These 29 T cell receptor beta chains originate from one sample sequenced in a study of cytomegalovirus exposure and HLA in healthy donors. It was with 60 Vbeta and 13 Jbeta primers that the PCR ran. The method was immunoSEQ multiplex PCR; TCRdb's version includes in-frame clones alone and lacks a portion of them. The sample has under 70,000 clones; 70% are singletons. Sequencing input: PBMCs. The origin of the receptors is a woman in her fifties or sixties in good health and CMV-seropositive.

In this sample, this clone turned up a few times. At one boundary the junction diverges from the germline segment, which might be a read error. The chain joins TRBV7-9 to TRBJ1-4; no definite D call. Germline-derived CDR1 and CDR2 are SEHNR and FQNEAQ (reference sequence). The CDR3 totals 13 residues. The CDR3 loop is CSSSLAEIGKLFF. For the CDR3, the DNA is TGTTCCAGCAGCTTAGCGGAGATTGGAAAACTGTTTTTT.

The V gene is TRBV9, the J gene TRBJ2-7; D possibly corresponds to TRBD1 (5 bases). The germline V and J ends were trimmed by 2 bases and 1 base, with 13 bases remaining between them. This CDR3 is 15 amino acids long. CDR1 SGDLS and CDR2 YYNGEE come from the germline V gene. In nucleotides, the CDR3 is TGTGCCAGCAGCGTGCAGGGAAGGGGTTCCTACGAGCAGTACTTC. It codes for CASSVQGRGSYEQYF.

The chain has TRBV4-3 and TRBJ1-5; 9 bases fit TRBD1. The CDR3 has 16 residues. In germline, CDR1 is LGHNA, CDR2 YSLEER. Trimming removed 0 bases from V and 6 bases from J; junction bases left unmatched: 6. CDR3 DNA: TGCGCCAGCAGCCAAGACTGGGACAGGGTGGGTCAGCCCCAGCATTTT. Translated: CASSQDWDRVGQPQHF.

The V call is TRBV7-9, the J call TRBJ2-5; D is unclear. Per germline, CDR1 SEHNR and CDR2 FQNEAQ (reference sequence). V was shortened by 5 bases and J by 2 bases, with 9 bases between the two germline ends. The CDR3 has 13 amino acids. The CDR3 coding sequence is TGTGCCAGCAGCCGCCCAGAACAAGAGACCCAGTACTTC. This encodes CASSRPEQETQYF.

The V call is TRBV7-2, the J call TRBJ1-5; TRBD1 aligns across 9 bases. The CDR3 is 14 amino acids. J was trimmed by 4 bases and V by 3 bases; bases with no gene match: 1. Looked up from germline, CDR1 is SGHTA and CDR2 is FQGNSA. The CDR3 region has the DNA TGTGCCAGCAGCTTGGGGACAGGGAATCAGCCCCAGCATTTT. Translated: CASSLGTGNQPQHF.

The rearrangement joins TRBV12-5 to TRBJ2-7, with 7 bases that match TRBD1. The CDR3 runs 13 residues. V trimming: 7 bases; J trimming: 6 bases; junction bases outside the gene matches: 9. Germline lookup yields CDR1 LGHNT and CDR2 FRNRAP. CDR3: CASALRGQLEQYF. CDR3 in DNA: TGTGCTAGTGCTCTTAGGGGGCAACTCGAGCAGTACTTC.

This clone was counted only a few times. The chain couples TRBV10-3 to TRBJ1-1, with 7 bases identical to TRBD1. The CDR3 covers 12 residues. After removal of 9 bases from V and 1 base from J, the junction contained 2 bases not matched to a gene. Germline CDR1 and CDR2: ENHRY and SYGVKD. CDR3 region: CAIKGANTEAFF. The CDR3 DNA follows: TGTGCCATAAAGGGGGCGAACACTGAAGCTTTCTTT.

The chain uses TRBV7-3 and TRBJ2-3, with 9 bases aligning to TRBD2. CDR3 length equals 13 residues. Germline-derived CDR1 and CDR2 are SGHTA and FQGTGA. Trimming at V came to 5 bases and at J to 11 bases, leaving 8 bases not matched to a gene. In DNA, the CDR3 is TGTGCCAGCAGCCCGGGACTAGCCAATTGGCAGTATTTT. Protein product: CASSPGLANWQYF.

Only one count was recorded for this clone. The J gene is TRBJ2-7, the V gene TRBV19, with no clear D. The germline V gene encodes CDR1 LNHDA and CDR2 SQIVND (reference sequence). The CDR3 has 10 residues. CDR3 loop: CAGTDGEQYF. CDR3 DNA sequence: TGTGCTGGAACAGACGGCGAGCAGTACTTC.

The chain recombines TRBV7-2 with TRBJ1-5; no firm D call. The CDR3 is made up of 16 amino acids. Trimming took 0 bases from V and 9 from J, leaving 18 bases between them. Germline CDR1 and CDR2: SGHTA and FQGNSA. This CDR3 is CASSLASPLIIMPQHF. CDR3 nucleotide sequence: TGTGCCAGCAGCTTAGCGTCCCCTCTAATAATCATGCCCCAGCATTTT.

This chain joins TRBV18 and TRBJ1-2; possibly TRBD1 for D (6 bases). Trimming took off 2 bases at V and 4 bases at J, with 23 bases between the two ends. From germline, CDR1 is KGHSH and CDR2 LQKENI. This CDR3 region has 18 residues. CDR3 region: CASSPVLTGWDSGYGYTF. The CDR3, as DNA: TGTGCCAGCTCACCAGTATTAACAGGGTGGGATTCTGGCTATGGCTACACCTTC.

The chain couples TRBV5-1 to TRBJ1-1, with D possibly being TRBD1 (5 bases). Germline V gives CDR1 SGHRS, CDR2 YFSETQ. V was clipped by 1 base and J by 11 bases, with 21 bases between them. The CDR3 runs 15 residues. For the CDR3, the DNA is TGCGCCAGCAGCTTGATGGGCGGGGCGCGGGAAAGGGCTTTCTTT. It yields the protein CASSLMGGARERAFF.

The chain employs TRBV9 and TRBJ2-2; TRBD1 aligns across 7 bases. V was clipped by 4 bases and J by 5 bases; unmatched bases: 8. The CDR3 covers 15 residues. Germline V gene lookup returns CDR1 SGDLS and CDR2 YYNGEE. The CDR3 reads CASSPQGIRTGELFF. The CDR3 DNA is TGTGCCAGCAGCCCACAGGGGATAAGGACCGGGGAGCTGTTTTTT.

The chain carries TRBV2 and TRBJ2-1; the match to TRBD2 covers 8 bases. V lost 1 base to trimming and J lost 8 bases; unmatched junction nucleotides: 4. The CDR3 consists of 14 residues. Germline CDR1 and CDR2: SNHLY and FYNNEI. CDR3 amino acids: CASSEGLASDEQFF. The CDR3 region has the DNA TGTGCCAGCAGTGAAGGACTAGCGAGCGATGAGCAGTTCTTC.

This chain uses TRBV2 with TRBJ2-5, with 8 bases fitting TRBD1. V lost 8 bases to trimming and J lost 5 bases; unmatched junction nucleotides: 4. The CDR3 covers 12 residues. Germline V lookup: CDR1 SNHLY, CDR2 FYNNEI. This chain's CDR3 is CASETGEETQYF. The DNA of the CDR3 is TGTGCCAGCGAGACAGGGGAGGAGACCCAGTACTTC.

As concerns this clone: The junction and the germline gene differ at one end; a read error may be behind it. The genes are TRBV10-3 and TRBJ2-7, with a possible D match to TRBD2 (7 bases). Germline CDR1 is ENHRY and CDR2 is SYGVKD. This CDR3 has 14 amino acids. CDR3 in DNA: TGTGCCATCTCCGAAGGCAAGCCGGGGGGCGAGCAGCACTTC. It encodes CAISEGKPGGEQHF.

The chain recombines TRBV7-8 with TRBJ2-7; D is undetermined. Deletions cut 0 bases from V and 0 bases from J, with 12 bases between. The CDR3 covers 16 residues. Germline V gene sequence: CDR1 SGHVS, CDR2 FQNEAQ. The CDR3 region is CASSLALTESSYEQYF. The CDR3 nucleotides are TGTGCCAGCAGCTTAGCGCTCACAGAGAGCTCCTACGAGCAGTACTTC.

This clone occurred a few times. This sequence joins TRBV5-1 and TRBJ2-7, with 7 bases fitting TRBD1. The germline V gene has CDR1 SGHRS and CDR2 YFSETQ. Trimming removed 3 bases from V and 5 bases from J; junction bases left unmatched: 2. The CDR3 is 12 residues long. CDR3 residues: CASSSTGHEQYF. CDR3 in DNA: TGCGCCAGCAGCTCGACAGGGCACGAGCAGTACTTC.

The chain has TRBV5-1 and TRBJ1-1; D might be TRBD1 (6 bases). The CDR3 consists of 15 residues. Germline CDR1 is SGHRS and CDR2 is YFSETQ. The V end was cut by 0 bases, the J end by 1 base, with 10 bases between. CDR3 amino acids: CASSLVVGGNTEAFF. The CDR3 DNA reads as TGCGCCAGCAGCTTGGTGGTAGGGGGGAACACTGAAGCTTTCTTT.

J is TRBJ2-7 and V is TRBV7-9, with 9 bases matching TRBD1. The length of the CDR3 is 14 residues. Per germline, CDR1 SEHNR and CDR2 FQNEAQ (reference sequence). V lost 5 bases to trimming and J lost 5 bases; unmatched junction nucleotides: 7. CDR3 DNA: TGTGCCAGCAGCCATCGGGACAGGGAGGACGAGCAGTACTTC. It encodes CASSHRDREDEQYF.

V usage is TRBV28 and J usage is TRBJ2-1, with TRBD1 matching 7 bases. J gave up 0 bases and V 0 bases, and 20 bases lay outside the gene matches. The CDR3 extends over 22 amino acids. Germline CDR1 is MDHEN and CDR2 is SYDVKM. CDR3 amino acids: CASSLWTSRDRFTRSSYNEQFF. The CDR3 nucleotides are TGTGCCAGCAGTTTATGGACCTCACGGGACAGATTTACGAGGAGCTCCTACAATGAGCAGTTCTTC.

In its sample, this clone is large. The rearrangement links TRBV7-9 to TRBJ2-7; possibly TRBD2 for D (7 bases). The CDR3 length is 16 residues. The V end lost 1 base, the J end lost 2 bases, and 15 bases lay between the germline ends. Germline-derived CDR1 and CDR2 are SEHNR and FQNEAQ (reference sequence). This CDR3 reads CASSLEFGGAPYEQYF. CDR3 nucleotides: TGTGCCAGCAGCTTAGAGTTTGGGGGGGCCCCCTACGAGCAGTACTTC.

The rearrangement joins TRBV6-1 to TRBJ2-2; 9 positions match TRBD2. Trimming cost V 6 bases and J 5 bases; bases outside gene matches: 13. The CDR3 has 17 residues. Per germline, CDR1 MNHNS and CDR2 SASEGT. Here the CDR3 reads CASRERASGGTTGELFF. In DNA, the CDR3 is TGTGCCAGCAGGGAACGGGCCAGCGGGGGGACAACCGGGGAGCTGTTTTTT.

The chain carries TRBV30 and TRBJ1-1, with D tentatively TRBD1 (5 bases). The CDR3 spans 14 residues. The ends were cut back, 0 bases at V and 5 bases at J, with 13 bases in the middle. Germline-derived CDR1 and CDR2 are GTSNPN and SVGIG (reference sequence). The CDR3 loop is CAWSVFGRGTEAFF. The CDR3 DNA sequence: TGTGCCTGGAGTGTATTTGGTCGGGGGACTGAAGCTTTCTTT.

V usage is TRBV18 and J usage is TRBJ1-1, with unresolved D. CDR3 size: 13 residues. From germline, CDR1 is KGHSH and CDR2 LQKENI. The V gene lost 8 bases and the J gene lost 3 bases, with 13 bases spanning the gap. The DNA for the CDR3 is TGTGCCAGCAGCTCCTTGGCGGACACTGAAGCTTTCTTT. It encodes CASSSLADTEAFF.

The rearrangement joins TRBV6-6 to TRBJ1-1; D is perhaps TRBD1 (5 bases). V was pared by 2 bases and J by 0 bases, with 7 bases between. Germline V gene data show CDR1 as MNHNY and CDR2 as SVGAGI (reference sequence). This CDR3 is 14 amino acids long. CDR3 residues: CASSYPGMNTEAFF. In DNA form, the CDR3 reads TGTGCCAGCAGTTACCCAGGGATGAACACTGAAGCTTTCTTT.

The J gene is TRBJ2-7, the V gene TRBV7-2, with D unclear. Trimming took off 8 bases at V and 11 bases at J, with 19 bases between the two ends. The CDR3 spans 12 residues. The V gene's germline CDR1 is SGHTA and CDR2 FQGNSA. The CDR3 sequence: CASGLYNPPEYF. CDR3 DNA sequence: TGTGCCAGCGGTTTGTATAATCCTCCGGAGTACTTC.

This CDR3 is CASSNSRGNPYNEQFF. The CDR3 DNA follows: TGTGCCAGCAGCAACTCCAGGGGGAACCCCTACAATGAGCAGTTCTTC. V usage is TRBV7-2 and J usage is TRBJ2-1, with 7 bases lining up with TRBD1. The CDR3 runs to 16 residues. Germline values: CDR1 SGHTA, CDR2 FQGNSA. The junction had 9 bases not matched to a gene; V was cut back by 5 bases and J by 2 bases.

This clone was seen just once. V and J are TRBV5-1 and TRBJ1-2; D is possibly TRBD1 (6 bases). This CDR3 is 14 amino acids long. V shed 4 bases and J shed 8 bases, with 18 bases lying between them. Germline lookup yields CDR1 SGHRS and CDR2 YFSETQ. The chain's CDR3 is CASSAGTTGWGYTF. DNA of the CDR3: TGCGCCAGCAGCGCCGGAACAACAGGGTGGGGCTACACCTTC.